The 24 T cell receptor beta chains below were found in one sample sequenced in a study of blood T cells in healthy people across ages. The use of a sample-barcoded 5' primer and a J-beta primer mix characterized a second PCR of roughly 6 to 11 cycles. TCRdb called the 5' RACE reads again in MiXCR, with one record for every CDR3 protein. Of around 790,000 distinct CDR3 sequences in the sample, under 45% are singletons; the top ten hold about 19%. The sequenced sample consisted of blood. These receptor sequences come from a man in his sixties in good health.

V and J are TRBV20-1 and TRBJ2-5; D unclear. Germline V gene lookup returns CDR1 DFQATT and CDR2 SNEGSKA (reference sequence). The CDR3 has 14 residues. V was pared by 0 bases and J by 0 bases, with 8 bases between. This CDR3 reads CSARDLWDQETQYF. CDR3 DNA: TGCAGTGCTAGAGATCTCTGGGACCAAGAGACCCAGTACTTC.

This clonotype has just a few counts. This chain links TRBV7-6 with TRBJ2-1; 11 nucleotides agree with TRBD2. CDR3 length equals 14 residues. Germline CDR1 is SGHVS and CDR2 is FNYEAQ. Trimming took 8 bases from V and 4 from J; bases not matched to a gene: 4. Here the CDR3 reads CASQGLADYNEQFF. The CDR3 DNA reads as TGTGCCAGCCAGGGACTAGCGGATTACAATGAGCAGTTCTTC. Variable domain in full (rest from reference TRBV7-6 and TRBJ2-1): GAGVSQSPRYKVTKRGQDVALRCDPISGHVSLYWYRQALGQGPEFLTYFNYEAQQDKSGLPNDRFSAERPEGSISTLTIQRTEQRDSAMYRCASQGLADYNEQFFGPGTRLTVL.

In this sample, this clonotype turned up once. The chain recombines TRBV20-1 with TRBJ2-7; the D is unclear. The J call is in doubt because the DNA end fits TRBJ2-5 better. In germline, CDR1 is DFQATT, CDR2 SNEGSKA (reference sequence). CDR3 length: 14 amino acids. CDR3 sequence (DNA): TGCAGTGCTAGAGATCTTGGAAGGTTTCAGACCCAGTACTTC. Translating it yields CSARDLGRFQTQYF.

This clonotype was observed a few times. V and J are TRBV7-9 and TRBJ2-5; 9 positions match TRBD1. The CDR3 contains 15 residues. Germline V lookup: CDR1 SEHNR, CDR2 FQNEAQ (reference sequence). V lost 5 bases to trimming and J lost 8 bases; unmatched junction nucleotides: 12. The CDR3 is CASSNTGQGGGTQYF. CDR3 nucleotides: TGTGCCAGCAGCAACACGGGACAGGGAGGGGGAACCCAGTACTTC.

The chain carries TRBV5-4 and TRBJ2-5; TRBD2 matches 11 bases. The length of the CDR3 is 16 residues. Looked up from germline, CDR1 is SGHNT and CDR2 is YYREEE (reference sequence). V trimming: 4 bases; J trimming: 2 bases; junction bases outside the gene matches: 7. Here the CDR3 reads CASSLPSGGNQETQYF. The CDR3 region has the DNA TGTGCCAGCAGCCTCCCTAGCGGGGGGAATCAAGAGACCCAGTACTTC.

This chain joins TRBV12-3 or TRBV12-4 and TRBJ1-2; 9 nucleotides align to TRBD1. The CDR3 length is 15 residues. V shed 4 bases, J shed 6 bases, and the junction held 9 bases outside the gene matches. The DNA of the CDR3 is TGTGCCAGCAGTTCATCAGACAGGGGGAAAAATGGCTACACCTTC. Encoded protein: CASSSSDRGKNGYTF.

This chain connects TRBV14 to TRBJ2-4; a weak D match, TRBD2 (5 bases). Germline assignment: CDR1 SGHDN and CDR2 FVKESK. The V end was cut by 1 base, the J end by 8 bases, with 9 bases between. The CDR3 covers 13 residues. Here the CDR3 reads CASSQGEGDIQYF. The CDR3 bases are TGTGCCAGCAGCCAAGGTGAGGGAGACATTCAGTACTTC.

CDR3 region: CASSSRDSSGEQYF. The CDR3 DNA reads as TGCGCCAGCAGCTCTCGGGATTCCTCGGGGGAGCAGTACTTC. V gene TRBV5-1 combines with J gene TRBJ2-7; tentatively, D is TRBD2 (5 bases). V lost 3 bases, J lost 7 bases, and 17 bases lay in between. Germline values: CDR1 SGHRS, CDR2 YFSETQ. The CDR3 runs 14 residues. The whole variable domain, remainder taken from reference TRBV5-1 and TRBJ2-7, is KAGVTQTPRYLIKTRGQQVTLSCSPISGHRSVSWYQQTPGQGLQFLFEYFSETQRNKGNFPGRFSGRQFSNSRSEMNVSTLELGDSALYLCASSSRDSSGEQYFGPGTRLTVT.

This clonotype was seen more than once but under ten times. V gene TRBV9 combines with J gene TRBJ2-6; the match to TRBD2 covers 10 bases. Per germline, CDR1 SGDLS and CDR2 YYNGEE. V lost 3 bases and J lost 0; bases outside the gene matches: 6. This CDR3 contains 18 residues. CDR3 in amino acids: CASSGGGLAYSGANVLTF. The CDR3 region has the DNA TGTGCCAGCAGCGGGGGGGGACTAGCGTACTCTGGGGCCAACGTCCTGACTTTC.

This clonotype was observed a few times. The V and J genes are TRBV20-1 and TRBJ2-1; unclear D gene. Trimming took off 3 bases at V and 1 base at J, with 10 bases between the two ends. In germline, CDR1 is DFQATT, CDR2 SNEGSKA (reference sequence). The CDR3 contains 14 residues. The CDR3 bases are TGCAGTGCTAGTCAGGCTATTTCCTACAATGAGCAGTTCTTC. Encoded protein: CSASQAISYNEQFF.

A few counts support this clonotype. The V and J genes are TRBV20-1 and TRBJ2-5; 7 nucleotides match TRBD2. V gave up 3 bases and J gave up 5 bases; unmatched junction bases: 9. CDR3 size: 14 residues. Germline lookup yields CDR1 DFQATT and CDR2 SNEGSKA (reference sequence). The CDR3 sequence: CSASDRGEGETQYF. The CDR3 DNA reads TGCAGTGCTAGTGATCGGGGGGAGGGTGAGACCCAGTACTTC.

This clonotype occurred a few times. The chain employs TRBV9 and TRBJ1-2; 9 nucleotides align to TRBD1. This CDR3 region has 18 residues. The germline CDR1 and CDR2 sequences are SGDLS and YYNGEE. V trimming: 0 bases; J trimming: 0 bases; junction bases outside the gene matches: 9. This CDR3 is CASSVEPGQGSTNYGYTF. The CDR3 coding sequence is TGTGCCAGCAGCGTAGAACCGGGACAGGGATCAACTAACTATGGCTACACCTTC.

V gene TRBV5-1 combines with J gene TRBJ2-3; the D is unclear. Germline loops: CDR1 SGHRS, CDR2 YFSETQ. Trimming stripped 4 bases from V and 4 bases from J, with 16 bases between. CDR3 length: 15 amino acids. CDR3 coding DNA: TGCGCCAGCAGCACCCGGCAGGATAAACCAGATACGCAGTATTTT. Protein: CASSTRQDKPDTQYF. The full variable domain, in which reference TRBV5-1 and TRBJ2-3 provide the parts outside the CDR3, is KAGVTQTPRYLIKTRGQQVTLSCSPISGHRSVSWYQQTPGQGLQFLFEYFSETQRNKGNFPGRFSGRQFSNSRSEMNVSTLELGDSALYLCASSTRQDKPDTQYFGPGTRLTVL.

The chain employs TRBV7-2 and TRBJ2-7, with 11 positions matching TRBD1. This CDR3 region has 17 residues. The junction had 13 bases not matched to a gene; V was cut back by 2 bases and J by 7 bases. Germline loops: CDR1 SGHTA, CDR2 FQGNSA. CDR3 residues: CASSLLARGQGGVEQYF. CDR3 nucleotide sequence: TGTGCCAGCAGCTTATTGGCCCGGGGACAGGGGGGTGTTGAGCAGTACTTC.

Remarks on this clonotype: Its ends do not fully match the called genes, so a read error is possible. The V and J genes are TRBV25-1 and TRBJ2-4; 7 bases agree with TRBD2. The DNA end is a closer match to TRBJ2-5, so the J assignment may be wrong. The CDR3 covers 13 residues. The germline gives CDR1 MGHDK, CDR2 SYGVNS. CDR3 sequence: CSSSGLAEETQYF. The CDR3 DNA reads TGTTCCAGCAGTGGGCTAGCGGAAGAGACCCAGTACTTC.

V and J are TRBV7-9 and TRBJ2-4, with 7 positions matching TRBD1. The J call could be wrong; TRBJ2-5 is a better fit for the DNA end. The germline CDR1 and CDR2 sequences are SEHNR and FQNEAQ (reference sequence). This CDR3 has 15 residues. This CDR3 reads CASSLLKGALETQYF. The CDR3 nucleotides are TGTGCCAGCAGCTTGTTGAAGGGGGCGTTGGAGACCCAGTACTTC.

J is TRBJ2-5 and V is TRBV27, with 8 nucleotides matching TRBD2. The DNA matches TRBJ2-7 better at its end, which makes the J call doubtful. The CDR3 contains 15 residues. Germline CDR1 reads MNHEY; CDR2 reads SMNVEV (reference sequence). The CDR3 loop is CASSLGGGPLHEQYF. The CDR3 nucleotides are TGTGCCAGCAGTTTAGGCGGGGGGCCGCTACACGAGCAGTACTTC.

The chain joins TRBV5-1 to TRBJ2-1, with a tentative D call TRBD2 (5 bases). The CDR3 runs 16 residues. Trimming removed 0 bases from V and 4 bases from J, with 14 bases in between. Germline V gives CDR1 SGHRS, CDR2 YFSETQ. The CDR3 DNA follows: TGCGCCAGCAGCTTGGCCTTCGGGGAACTATACAATGAGCAGTTCTTC. Translated, it gives CASSLAFGELYNEQFF.

The sample holds a few counts of this clonotype. The chain recombines TRBV4-3 with TRBJ1-4; a possible D gene is TRBD1 (6 bases). Trimming removed 10 bases from V and 10 bases from J, with 22 bases in between. This CDR3 has 14 amino acids. Germline-derived CDR1 and CDR2 are LGHNA and YSLEER. The CDR3 is CATSREGKGVKLFF. The CDR3 bases are TGCGCCACCTCCCGGGAAGGGAAGGGGGTAAAACTGTTTTTT.

The chain joins TRBV4-3 to TRBJ2-3, with 11 bases lining up with TRBD2. This CDR3 is 17 amino acids long. Germline CDR1 is LGHNA and CDR2 is YSLEER. The V gene end was trimmed by 2 bases and the J gene end by 2 bases; junction bases not matched to a gene: 6. The CDR3 sequence: CASSQLSSGGFTDTQYF. The CDR3 nucleotides are TGCGCCAGCAGCCAACTCTCTAGCGGGGGGTTCACAGATACGCAGTATTTT.

The chain couples TRBV4-1 to TRBJ2-5, with 7 nucleotides matching TRBD1. The DNA end favors TRBJ2-7, so the J call may be wrong. Germline CDR1 MGHRA, CDR2 YSYEKL. This CDR3 region has 16 residues. In nucleotides, the CDR3 is TGCGCCAGCAGCCCCGAATGGACAGGAGTAATAGGCGAGCAGTACTTC. It encodes CASSPEWTGVIGEQYF.

About this clonotype: At one of its ends the junction is not consistent with the germline gene, which may arise from a read error. This sequence joins TRBV7-2 and TRBJ2-7; D is possibly TRBD2 (6 bases). This CDR3 is built from 13 residues. The V gene's germline CDR1 is SGHTA and CDR2 FQGNSA. The CDR3 DNA sequence: TGTGCCAGCAGCCCTCGGGACTCCGACGAGCAGTACTTC. Translating gives CASSPRDSDEQYF.

This clonotype has ten or more counts. In DNA, the CDR3 is TGTGCCAGCTCAGCCGGGACAGGGGGCAACGAGCAGTACTTC. Its protein is CASSAGTGGNEQYF. The gene calls are TRBV18 and TRBJ2-7; 12 nucleotides match TRBD1. Germline V lookup: CDR1 KGHSH, CDR2 LQKENI. Unmatched junction bases numbered 4, after V lost 5 bases and J lost 5 bases. The CDR3 covers 14 residues.

The chain joins TRBV12-3 or TRBV12-4 to TRBJ1-2; D is unclear. The CDR3 contains 11 residues. Trimming took 1 base from V and 10 from J, leaving 7 bases between them. This CDR3 reads CASSLGAAYTF. Here the CDR3 DNA reads TGTGCCAGCAGTTTAGGGGCCGCCTACACCTTC.